The rows below give T cell receptor beta chains drawn from one sample of a study of blood T cell repertoires in COVID-19. The method was immunoSEQ multiplex PCR; TCRdb's version includes in-frame clones alone and lacks a portion of them. Of some 220,000 clones listed, 75% to 85% are singletons. Sequencing was carried out using peripheral blood. Every receptor here comes from a human donor in a cohort sampled during active COVID-19. The CDR3 runs from the conserved cysteine through the conserved F or W. Each record gives: V gene, J gene, clone size, D gene, CDR3 protein, CDR3 DNA. A D gene is named only where the DNA matches it firmly. Clone size appears in some rows only: once, few, many, or a class for an expanded clone.

V gene: TRBV6-5
J gene: TRBJ2-3
clone size: .
D gene: TRBD2
CDR3 protein: CASSLGRGDTQYF
CDR3 DNA: TGTGCCAGCAGTTTAGGGAGGGGAGATACGCAGTATTTT

V gene: TRBV27
J gene: TRBJ1-1
clone size: .
D gene: TRBD1
CDR3 protein: CASSLVAGGRWTEAFF
CDR3 DNA: TGTGCCAGCAGTTTAGTGGCAGGGGGCAGGTGGACTGAAGCTTTCTTT

V gene: TRBV19
J gene: TRBJ1-1
clone size: .
D gene: TRBD1
CDR3 protein: CASSLDRGSTEAFF
CDR3 DNA: TGTGCCAGTAGTCTTGACAGGGGCTCCACTGAAGCTTTCTTT

V gene: TRBV12-3/TRBV12-4
J gene: TRBJ1-6
clone size: .
D gene: .
CDR3 protein: CASSQYNSPLHF
CDR3 DNA: TGTGCCAGCAGTCAATATAATTCACCCCTCCACTTT

V gene: TRBV5-5
J gene: TRBJ2-5
clone size: .
D gene: .
CDR3 protein: CASSGPWETQYF
CDR3 DNA: TGTGCCAGCAGCGGCCCTTGGGAGACCCAGTACTTC

V gene: TRBV4-2
J gene: TRBJ1-4
clone size: few
D gene: .
CDR3 protein: CASSSRLANEKLFF
CDR3 DNA: TGTGCCAGCAGCTCGAGGCTAGCTAATGAAAAACTGTTTTTT

V gene: TRBV3-1/TRBV3-2
J gene: TRBJ2-2
clone size: .
D gene: .
CDR3 protein: CASSLSTGSGELFF
CDR3 DNA: TGTGCCAGCAGCCTATCTACAGGGTCCGGGGAGCTGTTTTTT

V gene: TRBV19
J gene: TRBJ2-2
clone size: .
D gene: TRBD2
CDR3 protein: CASRQDIGLAGDGNTGELFF
CDR3 DNA: TGTGCCAGTAGGCAAGATATCGGACTAGCGGGAGACGGTAACACCGGGGAGCTGTTTTTT

V gene: TRBV2
J gene: TRBJ2-5
clone size: .
D gene: TRBD1
CDR3 protein: CASWDREETQYF
CDR3 DNA: TGTGCCAGCTGGGACAGGGAAGAGACCCAGTACTTC

V gene: TRBV3-1/TRBV3-2
J gene: TRBJ2-3
clone size: .
D gene: .
CDR3 protein: CASSQGAGRGPGDTQYF
CDR3 DNA: TGTGCCAGCAGCCAAGGAGCGGGACGGGGGCCGGGAGATACGCAGTATTTT

V gene: TRBV14
J gene: TRBJ2-1
clone size: .
D gene: .
CDR3 protein: CASSQLAFPYNEQFF
CDR3 DNA: TGTGCCAGCAGCCAACTAGCCTTCCCTTACAATGAGCAGTTCTTC

V gene: TRBV28
J gene: TRBJ2-1
clone size: .
D gene: .
CDR3 protein: CASSPWGREGYNEQFF
CDR3 DNA: TGTGCCAGCAGTCCCTGGGGCAGGGAAGGCTACAATGAGCAGTTCTTC

V gene: TRBV5-1
J gene: TRBJ2-1
clone size: .
D gene: .
CDR3 protein: CASSLKPPGDEQFF
CDR3 DNA: TGCGCCAGCAGCTTAAAGCCCCCGGGGGATGAGCAGTTCTTC